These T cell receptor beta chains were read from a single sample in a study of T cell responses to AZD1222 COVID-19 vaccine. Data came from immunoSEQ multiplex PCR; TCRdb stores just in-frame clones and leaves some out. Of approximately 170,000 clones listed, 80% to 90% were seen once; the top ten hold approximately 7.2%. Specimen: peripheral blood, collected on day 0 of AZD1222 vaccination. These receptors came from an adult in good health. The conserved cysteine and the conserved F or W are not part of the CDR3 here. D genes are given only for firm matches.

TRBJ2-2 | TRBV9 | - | ASSVPGAGELF
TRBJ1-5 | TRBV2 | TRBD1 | ASSKTGTGAQPQH
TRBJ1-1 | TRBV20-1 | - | SAKRGTEAF
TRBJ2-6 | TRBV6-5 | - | ASSYVPASGANVLT
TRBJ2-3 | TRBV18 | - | ASSPEVSTDTQY
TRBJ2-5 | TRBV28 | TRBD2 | ASSPRASGAETQY
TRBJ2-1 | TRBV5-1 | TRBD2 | ASSWRGGHEQF
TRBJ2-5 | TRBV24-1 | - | ATSDSRGGGETQY
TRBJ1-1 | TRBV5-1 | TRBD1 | ASYRDRVTEAF
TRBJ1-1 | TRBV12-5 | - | ASGQGSGAEAF
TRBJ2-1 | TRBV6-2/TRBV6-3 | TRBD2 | ASSTQVGSGGASYNEQF
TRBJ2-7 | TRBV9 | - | ASSAEQELLASEQY
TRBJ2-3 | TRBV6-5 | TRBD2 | ASRARRGGGDTQY
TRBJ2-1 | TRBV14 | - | ASSQGRNNEQF
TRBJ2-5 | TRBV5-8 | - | ASSLKAGTQY
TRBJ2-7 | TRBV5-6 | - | ASGDSYYEQY
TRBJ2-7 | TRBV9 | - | ASSVDFTGCSYEQY
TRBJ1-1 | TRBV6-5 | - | ASSYDPGFNTEAF
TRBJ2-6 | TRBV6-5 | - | ASSWREVGANVLT
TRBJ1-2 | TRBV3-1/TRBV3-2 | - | ASSQALFGYT
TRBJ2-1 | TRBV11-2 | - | ASSFLFSGYYNEQF
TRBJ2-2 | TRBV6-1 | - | ASSEVGVLPTGELF
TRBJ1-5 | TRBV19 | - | ASSIDITVYQPQH
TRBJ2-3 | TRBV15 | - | ATSREGGTDTQY
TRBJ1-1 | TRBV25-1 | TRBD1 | ASSDRDRGAF
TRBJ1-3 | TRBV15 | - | ATSISTGNTIY
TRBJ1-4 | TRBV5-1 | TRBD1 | ASSIQGLSNEKLF
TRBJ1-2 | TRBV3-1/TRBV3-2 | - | ASSQDMRGIRNGYT
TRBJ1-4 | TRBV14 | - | ASSQTRREEKLF
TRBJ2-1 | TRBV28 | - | ASRTRGTDNEQF
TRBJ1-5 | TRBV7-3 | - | ASSLSSDQPQH
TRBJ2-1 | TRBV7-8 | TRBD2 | ASSLVWLAGGFRNEQF
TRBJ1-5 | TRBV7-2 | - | ASSLGGTLKGQPQH
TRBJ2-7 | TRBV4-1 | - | ASSQDPEVNNLSSYEQY
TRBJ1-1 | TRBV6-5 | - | ASSLQNTEAF
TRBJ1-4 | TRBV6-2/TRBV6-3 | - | ASSEGTSVEKLF
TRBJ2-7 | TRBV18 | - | ASSPGSRGTYEQY
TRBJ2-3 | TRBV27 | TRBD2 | ASRPSLAGGKDTQY
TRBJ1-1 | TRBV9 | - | ASSVSPKNTEAF
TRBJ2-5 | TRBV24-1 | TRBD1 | ATSDSQGSGETQY
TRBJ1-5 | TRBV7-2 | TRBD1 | ASSPETGVVQPQH
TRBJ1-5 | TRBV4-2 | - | ASSRIRDSNQPQH
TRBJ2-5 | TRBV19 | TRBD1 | ASSITPGQGAGETQY
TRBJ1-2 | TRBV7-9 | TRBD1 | ASSSQGALSYGYT
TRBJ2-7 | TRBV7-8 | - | ASNRAGPSYEQY
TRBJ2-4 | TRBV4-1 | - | ASSQVGFIAKNIQY
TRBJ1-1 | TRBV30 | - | AWSEVGTEAF
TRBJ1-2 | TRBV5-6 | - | ASSSDRYGVGYT
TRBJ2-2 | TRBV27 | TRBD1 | ASSLDRASTGELF
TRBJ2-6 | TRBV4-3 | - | ASSPLSFGPGANVLT
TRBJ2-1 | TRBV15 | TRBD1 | ATSYQGVAYNEQF
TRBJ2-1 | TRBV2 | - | ASSEKAVGSYNEQF